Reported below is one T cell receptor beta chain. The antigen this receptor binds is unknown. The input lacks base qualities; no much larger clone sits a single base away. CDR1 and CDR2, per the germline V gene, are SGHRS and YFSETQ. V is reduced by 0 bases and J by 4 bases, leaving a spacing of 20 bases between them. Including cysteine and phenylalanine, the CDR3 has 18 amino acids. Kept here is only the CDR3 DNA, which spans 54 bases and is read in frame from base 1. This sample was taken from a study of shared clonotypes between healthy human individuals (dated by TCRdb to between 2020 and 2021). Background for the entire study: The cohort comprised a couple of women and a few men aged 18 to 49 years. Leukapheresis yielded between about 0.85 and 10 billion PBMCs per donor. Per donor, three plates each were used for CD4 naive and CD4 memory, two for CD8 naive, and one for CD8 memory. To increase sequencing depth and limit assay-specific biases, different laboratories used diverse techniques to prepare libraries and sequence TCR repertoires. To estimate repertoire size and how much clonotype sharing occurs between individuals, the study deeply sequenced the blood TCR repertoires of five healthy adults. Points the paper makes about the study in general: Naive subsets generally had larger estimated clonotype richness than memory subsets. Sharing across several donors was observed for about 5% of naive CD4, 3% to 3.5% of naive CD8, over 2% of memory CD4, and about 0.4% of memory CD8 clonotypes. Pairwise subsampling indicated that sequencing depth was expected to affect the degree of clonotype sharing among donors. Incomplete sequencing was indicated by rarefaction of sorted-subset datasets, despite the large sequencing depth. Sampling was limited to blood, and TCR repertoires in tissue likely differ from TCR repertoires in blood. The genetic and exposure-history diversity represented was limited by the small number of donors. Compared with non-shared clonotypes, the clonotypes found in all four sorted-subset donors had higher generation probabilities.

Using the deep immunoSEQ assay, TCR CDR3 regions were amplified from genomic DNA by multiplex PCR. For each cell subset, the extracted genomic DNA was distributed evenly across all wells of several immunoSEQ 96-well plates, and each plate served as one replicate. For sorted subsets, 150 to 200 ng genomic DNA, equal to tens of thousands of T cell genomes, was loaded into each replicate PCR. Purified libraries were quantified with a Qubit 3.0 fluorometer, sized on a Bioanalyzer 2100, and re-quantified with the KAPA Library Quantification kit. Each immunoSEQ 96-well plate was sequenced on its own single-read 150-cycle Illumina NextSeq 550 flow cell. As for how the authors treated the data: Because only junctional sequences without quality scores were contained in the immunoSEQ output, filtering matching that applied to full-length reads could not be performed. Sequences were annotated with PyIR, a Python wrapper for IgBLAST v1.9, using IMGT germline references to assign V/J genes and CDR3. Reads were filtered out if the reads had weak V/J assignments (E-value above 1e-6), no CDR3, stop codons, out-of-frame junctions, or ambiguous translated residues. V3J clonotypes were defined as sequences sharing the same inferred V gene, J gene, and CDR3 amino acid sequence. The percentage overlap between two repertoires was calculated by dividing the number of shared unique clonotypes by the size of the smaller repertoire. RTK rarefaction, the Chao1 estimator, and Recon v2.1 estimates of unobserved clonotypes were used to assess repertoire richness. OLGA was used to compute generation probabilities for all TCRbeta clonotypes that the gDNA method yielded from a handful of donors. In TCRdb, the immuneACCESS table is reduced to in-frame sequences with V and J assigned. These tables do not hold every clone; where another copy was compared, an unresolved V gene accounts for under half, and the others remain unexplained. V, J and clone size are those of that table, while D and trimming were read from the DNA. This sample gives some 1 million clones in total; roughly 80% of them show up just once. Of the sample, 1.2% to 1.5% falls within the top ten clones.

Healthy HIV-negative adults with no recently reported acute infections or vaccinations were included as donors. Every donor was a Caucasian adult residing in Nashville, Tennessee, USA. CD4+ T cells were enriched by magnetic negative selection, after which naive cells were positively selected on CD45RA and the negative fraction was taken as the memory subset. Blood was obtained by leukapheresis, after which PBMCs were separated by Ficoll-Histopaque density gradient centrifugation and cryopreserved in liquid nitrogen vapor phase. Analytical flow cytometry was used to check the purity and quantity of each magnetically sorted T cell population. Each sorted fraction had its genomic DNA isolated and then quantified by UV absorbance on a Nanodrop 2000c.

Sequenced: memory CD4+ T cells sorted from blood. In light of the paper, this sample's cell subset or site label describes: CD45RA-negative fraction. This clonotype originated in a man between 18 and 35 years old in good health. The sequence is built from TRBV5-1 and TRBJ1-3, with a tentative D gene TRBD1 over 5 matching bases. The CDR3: CASSLVAAGHLEGNTIYF. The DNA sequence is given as TGCGCCAGCAGCTTGGTTGCTGCAGGGCATTTGGAAGGAAACACCATATATTTT. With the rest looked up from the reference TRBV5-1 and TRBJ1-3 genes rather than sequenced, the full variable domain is KAGVTQTPRYLIKTRGQQVTLSCSPISGHRSVSWYQQTPGQGLQFLFEYFSETQRNKGNFPGRFSGRQFSNSRSEMNVSTLELGDSALYLCASSLVAAGHLEGNTIYFGEGSWLTVV.